What follows describes a single TCR beta chain. Its antigen is unknown. The CDR3 has 16 residues. The sample comes from a study of graft-versus-host responses after intestinal transplantation. Study-wide findings and caveats: Some GvH clones were seen earlier in gut or blood, suggesting intestinal origin.

Here immunoSEQ multiplex PCR was the method, and the copy in TCRdb shows in-frame clones only, minus some. The sample has tens of thousands of clones; around 92% are singletons. The specimen comprised PBMCs, sampled 98 days after intestinal transplantation. The source is a human patient who received an intestinal transplant, so some T cells may come from the graft donor. The V gene is TRBV21-1, the J gene TRBJ2-7; TRBD1, as called in the table, went unchecked against the DNA. TRBV21-1 is a pseudogene locus. CDR3 bases: TGTGCCAGCAGCAAAATCTCAGGGGGCGCGGATTACGAGCAGTACTTC. This codes for CASSKISGGADYEQYF.